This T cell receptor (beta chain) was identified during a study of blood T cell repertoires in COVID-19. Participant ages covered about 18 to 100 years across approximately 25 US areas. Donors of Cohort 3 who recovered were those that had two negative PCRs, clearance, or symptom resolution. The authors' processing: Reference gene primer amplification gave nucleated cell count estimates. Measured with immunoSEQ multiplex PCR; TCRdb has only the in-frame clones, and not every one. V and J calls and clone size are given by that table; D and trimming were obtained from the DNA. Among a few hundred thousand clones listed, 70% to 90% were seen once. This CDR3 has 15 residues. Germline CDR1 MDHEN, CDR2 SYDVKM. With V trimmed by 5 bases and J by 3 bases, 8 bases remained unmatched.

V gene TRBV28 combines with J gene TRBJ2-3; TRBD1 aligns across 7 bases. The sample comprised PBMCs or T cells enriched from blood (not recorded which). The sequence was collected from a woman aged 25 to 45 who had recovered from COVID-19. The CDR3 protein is CASSAVTGLTDTQYF. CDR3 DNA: TGTGCCAGCAGTGCCGTGACAGGGTTGACAGATACGCAGTATTTT.